The clone carrying this TCR beta chain was seen a few times. The antigen remains undetermined. The data were obtained in a study of T cells in Graves' hyperthyroidism and ophthalmopathy. Study in general: Peripheral blood was acquired at first diagnosis, ahead of any therapy whatsoever.

Points from the study as a whole: A median about 7 months before onset, the model predicted ophthalmopathy.

Germline CDR1 LGHDT, CDR2 YNNKEL (reference sequence). The V end was cut by 4 bases, the J end by 1 base, with 11 bases between. The CDR3 contains 15 residues. Patients with uncontrolled infections, other autoimmune diseases, pregnancy or lactation were excluded. Every diagnosis used clinical symptoms, serum thyroxine and TRAb, thyroid ultrasound and orbital computed tomography. The CDR3 regions of TCR beta were amplified from RNA transcripts. The HTBI primer set served for first-round RT-PCR of the TCR CDR3. TCRdb re-derived calls from the multiplex PCR reads in MiXCR, one entry per CDR3 protein. The profile shows over 150,000 distinct CDR3 sequences, around 16% of them singletons.

The chain uses TRBV3-1 and TRBJ2-4; D unclear. This clonotype was sampled from a woman in her forties or fifties with Graves' hyperthyroidism. The sample comprised blood. The CDR3, as DNA: TGTGCCAGCAGCCGATCGAGTTGGGCCAAAAACATTCAGTACTTC. The encoded protein is CASSRSSWAKNIQYF.